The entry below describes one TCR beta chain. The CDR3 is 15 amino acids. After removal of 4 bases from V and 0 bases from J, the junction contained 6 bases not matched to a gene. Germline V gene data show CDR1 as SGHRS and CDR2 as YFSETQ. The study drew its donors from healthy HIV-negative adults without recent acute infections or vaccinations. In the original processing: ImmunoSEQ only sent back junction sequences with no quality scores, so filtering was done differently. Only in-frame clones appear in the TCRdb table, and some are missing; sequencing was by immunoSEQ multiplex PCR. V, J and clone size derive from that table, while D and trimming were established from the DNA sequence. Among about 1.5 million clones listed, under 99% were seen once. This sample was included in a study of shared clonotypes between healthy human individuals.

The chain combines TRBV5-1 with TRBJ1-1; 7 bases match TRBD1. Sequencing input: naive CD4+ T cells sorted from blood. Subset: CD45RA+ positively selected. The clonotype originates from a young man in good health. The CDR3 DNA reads TGCGCCAGCAGCCCCCGAGGGGGCTTGAACACTGAAGCTTTCTTT. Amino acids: CASSPRGGLNTEAFF.